This T cell receptor (beta chain) is drawn from a study of cytomegalovirus exposure and HLA in healthy donors. Across the study: Earlier results showed 120 million or so unique TCR beta sequences derived from about 179 million T cells.

V trimming: 3 bases; J trimming: 1 base; junction bases outside the gene matches: 6. The CDR3 length is 16 residues. The germline V gene encodes CDR1 SGHAT and CDR2 FQNNGV. As for this clone: Its specificity is not known.

Primers for the PCR totalled 60 Vbeta and 13 Jbeta. Generated by immunoSEQ multiplex PCR, the TCRdb table keeps only in-frame clones and is missing some. The data contain some 120,000 clones, under 85% of them singletons. Study results and caveats: A missense DCLRE1C variant was associated with V- and J-gene trimming of TCR beta chains in a later analysis, and an independent cohort replicated the association. There were some public TCRs occurring in many donors, but most TCR sequences were rare. An Asian-associated ancestry cluster reportedly showed fewer N-insertions than the approximately 600-donor mean in a later analysis.

The specimen sequenced was PBMCs. The V gene is TRBV11-2, the J gene TRBJ2-1; 7 bases align to TRBD2. The clonotype originates from a woman aged 18-29 years in good health and CMV-seronegative. The CDR3 spells CASSFGLVESYNEQFF. In nucleotides, the CDR3 is TGTGCCAGCAGCTTTGGACTAGTAGAATCCTACAATGAGCAGTTCTTC.